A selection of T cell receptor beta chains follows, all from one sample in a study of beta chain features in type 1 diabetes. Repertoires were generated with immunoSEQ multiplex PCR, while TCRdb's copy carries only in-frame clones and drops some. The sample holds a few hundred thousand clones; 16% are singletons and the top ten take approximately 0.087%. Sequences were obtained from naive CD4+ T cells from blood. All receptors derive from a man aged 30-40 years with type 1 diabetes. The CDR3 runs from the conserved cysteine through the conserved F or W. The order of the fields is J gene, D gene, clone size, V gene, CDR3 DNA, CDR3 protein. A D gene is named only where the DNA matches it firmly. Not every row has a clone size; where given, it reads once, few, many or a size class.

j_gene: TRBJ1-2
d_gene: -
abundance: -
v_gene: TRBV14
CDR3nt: TGTGCCAGCAGCGCTGTAGGGATCGATCGGGCCGTTAATGGCTACACCTTC
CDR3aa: CASSAVGIDRAVNGYTF

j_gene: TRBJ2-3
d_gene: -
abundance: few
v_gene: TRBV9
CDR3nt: TGTGCCAGCGCCCCCGTTTCATTCCGAGATACGCAGTATTTT
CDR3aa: CASAPVSFRDTQYF

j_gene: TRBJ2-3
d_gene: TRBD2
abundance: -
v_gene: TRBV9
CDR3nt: TGTGCCAGCAGCGTAGAGCCTAGCGGGAGGGGGACAGATACGCAGTATTTT
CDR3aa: CASSVEPSGRGTDTQYF

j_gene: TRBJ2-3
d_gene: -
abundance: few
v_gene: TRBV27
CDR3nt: TGTGCCAGCAGTTCCGTAGCGCTTGATACGCAGTATTTT
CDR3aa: CASSSVALDTQYF

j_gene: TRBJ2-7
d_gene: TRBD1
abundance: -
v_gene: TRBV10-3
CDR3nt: TGTGCCATCGACGACAGGGGCCACGAGCAGTACTTC
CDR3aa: CAIDDRGHEQYF

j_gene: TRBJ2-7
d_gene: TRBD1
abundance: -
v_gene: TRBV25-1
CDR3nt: TGTGCCAGCAGTGCGGGACAGGGGGCTTACGAGCAGTACTTC
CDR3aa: CASSAGQGAYEQYF

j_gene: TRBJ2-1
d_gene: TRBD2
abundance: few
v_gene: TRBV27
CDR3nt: TGTGCCAGCAGGCAACTAGCGGGAGGGCCCTCCTACAATGAGCAGTTCTTC
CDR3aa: CASRQLAGGPSYNEQFF

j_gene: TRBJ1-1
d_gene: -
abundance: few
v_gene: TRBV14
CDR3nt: TGTGCCAGCAGCCAAGGAGGGGGAATAACTGAAGCTTTCTTT
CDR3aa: CASSQGGGITEAFF

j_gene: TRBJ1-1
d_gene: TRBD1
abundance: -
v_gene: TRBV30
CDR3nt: TGTGCCTGGAGTGCGGGACAGGGTCGTACTGAAGCTTTCTTT
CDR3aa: CAWSAGQGRTEAFF

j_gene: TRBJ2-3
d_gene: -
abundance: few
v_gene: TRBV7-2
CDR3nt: TGTGCCAGCAGCTTAGTCGCAGATACGCAGTATTTT
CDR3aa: CASSLVADTQYF

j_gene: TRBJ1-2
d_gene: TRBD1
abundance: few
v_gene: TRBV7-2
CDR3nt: TGTGCCAGCAGCCAAAACAGGGGGAGATTATATGGCTACACCTTC
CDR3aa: CASSQNRGRLYGYTF

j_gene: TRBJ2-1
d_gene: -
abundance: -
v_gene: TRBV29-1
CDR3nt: TGCAGCGTTGAAGGACAAGTCGACAATGAGCAGTTCTTC
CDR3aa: CSVEGQVDNEQFF

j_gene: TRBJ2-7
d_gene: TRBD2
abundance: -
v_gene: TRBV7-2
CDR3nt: TGTGCCAGCAGCTTTTGGCGGGAGTCCTACGAGCAGTACTTC
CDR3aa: CASSFWRESYEQYF

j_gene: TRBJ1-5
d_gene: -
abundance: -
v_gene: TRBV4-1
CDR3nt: TGCGCCAGCAGCCAAGATCAGGGCAGCAATCAGCCCCAGCATTTT
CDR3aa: CASSQDQGSNQPQHF

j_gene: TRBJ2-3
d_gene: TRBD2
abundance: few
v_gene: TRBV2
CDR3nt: TGTGCCAGCAGTGGTAGGCGACTAGCGGTTTCTAGCACAGATACGCAGTATTTT
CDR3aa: CASSGRRLAVSSTDTQYF

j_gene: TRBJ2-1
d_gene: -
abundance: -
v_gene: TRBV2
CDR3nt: TGTGCCAGCAGTCTTGTTCCTTACAATGAGCAGTTCTTC
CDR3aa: CASSLVPYNEQFF

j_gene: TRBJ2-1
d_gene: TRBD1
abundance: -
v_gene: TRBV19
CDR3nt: TGTGCCAGTAGCCCGGACAGGGTGTATGAGCAGTTCTTC
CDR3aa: CASSPDRVYEQFF

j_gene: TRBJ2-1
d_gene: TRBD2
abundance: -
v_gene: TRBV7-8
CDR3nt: TGTGCCAGCAGCTTAGATAGCGGGAGGGGAGATGAGCAGTTCTTC
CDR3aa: CASSLDSGRGDEQFF

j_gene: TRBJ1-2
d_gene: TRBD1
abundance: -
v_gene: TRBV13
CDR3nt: TGTGCCAGCAGCTTGGGCCCGGGACAGGCCTACACCTTC
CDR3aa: CASSLGPGQAYTF

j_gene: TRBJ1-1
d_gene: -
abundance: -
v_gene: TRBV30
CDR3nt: TGTGCCTGGAGTGTGAACACTGAAGCTTTCTTT
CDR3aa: CAWSVNTEAFF

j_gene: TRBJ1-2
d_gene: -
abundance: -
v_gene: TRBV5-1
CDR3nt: TGCGCCAGCAGCCCGGAGGGCAGCAACTATGGCTACACCTTC
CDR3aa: CASSPEGSNYGYTF

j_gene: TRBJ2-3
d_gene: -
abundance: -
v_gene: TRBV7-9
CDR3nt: TGTGCCAGCAGCTCGGTGGCAGATACGCAGTATTTT
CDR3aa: CASSSVADTQYF

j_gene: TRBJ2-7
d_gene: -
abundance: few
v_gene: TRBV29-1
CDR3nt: TGCAGCGTTGACAGGGGAGACGAGCAGTACTTC
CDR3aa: CSVDRGDEQYF

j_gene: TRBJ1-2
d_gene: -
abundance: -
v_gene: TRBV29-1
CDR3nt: TGCAGCGAGGGAGGGGACTATGGCTACACCTTC
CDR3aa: CSEGGDYGYTF

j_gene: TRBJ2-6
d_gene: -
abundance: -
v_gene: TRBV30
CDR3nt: TGTGCCTGGAGTCGCTATCTGGGTCCCAACGTCCTGACTTTC
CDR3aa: CAWSRYLGPNVLTF

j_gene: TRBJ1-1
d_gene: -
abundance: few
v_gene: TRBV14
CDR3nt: TGTGCCAGCAGCCAAAGTGCCGCTGGGACTGAAGCTTTCTTT
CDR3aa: CASSQSAAGTEAFF

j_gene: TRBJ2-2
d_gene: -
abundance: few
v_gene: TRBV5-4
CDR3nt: TGTGCCAGCAGCCTCGGAACTAGCAATGCCGGGGAGCTGTTTTTT
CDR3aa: CASSLGTSNAGELFF

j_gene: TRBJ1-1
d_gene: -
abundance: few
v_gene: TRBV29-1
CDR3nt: TGCAGCGTTGGTAAAATTGGGATGAACACTGAAGCTTTCTTT
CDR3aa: CSVGKIGMNTEAFF

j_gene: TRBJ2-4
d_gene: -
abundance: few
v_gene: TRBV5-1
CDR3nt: TGCGCCAGCAGCCCTTTCGGCTCCGCGGCCAAAAACATTCAGTACTTC
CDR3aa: CASSPFGSAAKNIQYF

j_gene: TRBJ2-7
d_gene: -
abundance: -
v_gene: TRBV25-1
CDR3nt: TGTGCCAGTTCGACCTACGAGCAGTACTTC
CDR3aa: CASSTYEQYF

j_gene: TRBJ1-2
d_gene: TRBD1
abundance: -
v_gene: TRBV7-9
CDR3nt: TGTGCCAGCAGCCCCCGGACAGGGGGCTACGGCTACACCTTC
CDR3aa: CASSPRTGGYGYTF

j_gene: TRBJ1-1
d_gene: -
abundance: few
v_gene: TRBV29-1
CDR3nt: TGCAGCGTTGAGGGCAGGGCAAACACTGAAGCTTTCTTT
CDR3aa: CSVEGRANTEAFF

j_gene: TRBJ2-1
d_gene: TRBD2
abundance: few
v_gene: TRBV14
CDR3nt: TGTGCCAGCAGGGAATGGGCGGGAGCCCCAAACAATGAGCAGTTCTTC
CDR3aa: CASREWAGAPNNEQFF